Presented here are 18 T cell receptor beta chains from one specimen sequenced in a study of cytomegalovirus exposure and HLA in healthy donors. A multiplex PCR was run with 60 Vbeta primers and 13 Jbeta primers. This table comes from immunoSEQ multiplex PCR, and its TCRdb copy is limited to in-frame clones, with some not included. The sample comprises about 140,000 clones, 61% of which are singletons, and about 1.8% rests with the top ten. Sequenced material: PBMCs. Receptor source: a male donor in good health and CMV-seronegative.

The rearrangement uses TRBV7-2 and TRBJ2-2; D ambiguous. Trimming cost V 4 bases and J 5 bases, with 8 bases left between them. The CDR3 runs 13 residues. The germline CDR1 and CDR2 sequences are SGHTA and FQGNSA. The CDR3 protein is CASSSSETGELFF. The CDR3 region has the DNA TGTGCCAGCAGCTCCTCGGAGACCGGGGAGCTGTTTTTT.

The V and J genes are TRBV9 and TRBJ2-1; 11 bases are a match to TRBD2. This CDR3 is built from 16 residues. Germline CDR1 reads SGDLS; CDR2 reads YYNGEE. V lost 0 bases to trimming and J lost 8 bases; unmatched junction nucleotides: 7. Written as DNA, the CDR3 is TGTGCCAGCAGCGTAGGGGCTAGCGGGGGGTATGATGAGCAGTTCTTC. It encodes CASSVGASGGYDEQFF.

The genes are TRBV7-9 and TRBJ1-2, with unresolved D. Germline-derived CDR1 and CDR2 are SEHNR and FQNEAQ (reference sequence). V was clipped by 2 bases and J by 3 bases, with 10 bases between them. The CDR3 is made up of 14 amino acids. CDR3 in amino acids: CASSLHFLDYGYTF. CDR3 nucleotide sequence: TGTGCCAGCAGCTTACACTTCCTGGACTATGGCTACACCTTC.

This clone has only a few counts. The rearrangement joins TRBV14 to TRBJ1-1, with 7 bases that match TRBD1. In germline, CDR1 is SGHDN, CDR2 FVKESK. The CDR3 totals 14 residues. V gave up 4 bases and J gave up 5 bases; unmatched junction bases: 7. The CDR3: CASSLTTGDTEAFF. CDR3 in DNA: TGTGCCAGCAGCCTGACCACAGGGGATACTGAAGCTTTCTTT.

In this sample, this clone turned up a few times. The chain uses TRBV7-8 and TRBJ1-2, with 8 positions matching TRBD1. Germline V gene sequence: CDR1 SGHVS, CDR2 FQNEAQ. V lost 1 base and J lost 7; bases outside the gene matches: 11. This CDR3 contains 16 residues. The CDR3 protein is CASSLERQGATGGYTF. The CDR3 nucleotides are TGTGCCAGCAGCTTAGAGCGCCAGGGGGCGACGGGTGGCTACACCTTC.

V is TRBV19 and J is TRBJ1-6; the match to TRBD1 covers 10 bases. Germline V lookup: CDR1 LNHDA, CDR2 SQIVND (reference sequence). Unmatched junction bases numbered 10, after V lost 5 bases and J lost 9 bases. This CDR3 is built from 16 residues. CDR3: CASSALGTGAGSPLHF. In nucleotides, the CDR3 is TGTGCCAGTAGTGCCCTAGGGACAGGGGCAGGTTCACCCCTCCACTTT.

The V gene is TRBV30, the J gene TRBJ1-2, with D possibly being TRBD1 (6 bases). CDR1 is GTSNPN, CDR2 SVGIG, per germline (reference sequence). Trimming cost V 3 bases and J 0 bases, with 14 bases left between them. The CDR3 totals 15 residues. CDR3 sequence reads: CAWRLQGHPNYGYTF. The CDR3 region has the DNA TGTGCCTGGAGACTTCAGGGACACCCTAACTATGGCTACACCTTC.

In this sample, this clone turned up a few times. V is TRBV18 and J is TRBJ1-3, with a tentative D call TRBD1 (5 bases). Germline V CDR1 and CDR2: KGHSH, LQKENI. With 3 bases removed from V and 3 bases from J, the gap between germline ends came to 24 bases. The CDR3 is made up of 19 amino acids. The CDR3, as DNA: TGTGCCAGCTCACCCCGACCCGCAGGGAATAAACCCGTTGGAAACACCATATATTTT. Amino acids: CASSPRPAGNKPVGNTIYF. Full variable domain (rest looked up from reference TRBV18 and TRBJ1-3): NAGVMQNPRHLVRRRGQEARLRCSPMKGHSHVYWYRQLPEEGLKFMVYLQKENIIDESGMPKERFSAEFPKEGPSILRIQQVVRGDSAAYFCASSPRPAGNKPVGNTIYFGEGSWLTVV.

The chain employs TRBV5-1 and TRBJ1-4; D remains unclear. Trimming took 4 bases from V and 7 from J, leaving 11 bases between them. This CDR3 region has 13 residues. Germline V gene lookup returns CDR1 SGHRS and CDR2 YFSETQ. The CDR3 DNA is TGCGCCAGCAGCGTCTTATCGGGTGAAAAACTGTTTTTT. Its translation is CASSVLSGEKLFF.

V usage is TRBV5-1 and J usage is TRBJ1-2; tentative D call: TRBD1 (5 bases). V lost 4 bases to trimming and J lost 1 base, with 14 bases between them. The CDR3 extends over 15 amino acids. Per the germline V gene, CDR1 is SGHRS and CDR2 is YFSETQ. CDR3 sequence reads: CASSLGPGDNYGYTF. The CDR3 DNA is TGCGCCAGCAGCCTGGGACCGGGGGATAACTATGGCTACACCTTC.

This clone was detected only a few times. The CDR3 bases are TGCGCCAGCAGCTTGGAAGGGGTAGATGGCTACACCTTC. It is translated as CASSLEGVDGYTF. The genes are TRBV5-1 and TRBJ1-2, with D perhaps matching TRBD1 (5 bases). Looked up from germline, CDR1 is SGHRS and CDR2 is YFSETQ. CDR3 size: 13 residues. The V end was cut by 0 bases, the J end by 6 bases, with 9 bases between.

The chain employs TRBV27 and TRBJ2-2; 14 nucleotides match TRBD2. The germline CDR1 and CDR2 sequences are MNHEY and SMNVEV (reference sequence). This CDR3 contains 16 residues. V was clipped by 8 bases and J by 2 bases; unmatched bases: 4. The CDR3 region has the DNA TGTGCCAGCTATGGACTAGCGGGGGGAAACACCGGGGAGCTGTTTTTT. This sequence encodes CASYGLAGGNTGELFF.

The CDR3 DNA reads TGTGCCAGCAGCTTAAGCCAGGGGGCAAGAAGGGGCGAGCAGTACTTC. It yields the protein CASSLSQGARRGEQYF. This chain links TRBV7-2 with TRBJ2-7; TRBD1 agrees at 8 bases. With 2 bases clipped from V and 6 bases from J, the junction kept 12 bases outside the gene matches. The CDR3 covers 16 residues. Germline assignment: CDR1 SGHTA and CDR2 FQGNSA.

In this sample, this clone turned up a few times. V usage is TRBV7-2 and J usage is TRBJ1-5, with D unresolved. Trimming took 1 base from V and 5 from J, leaving 15 bases between them. The CDR3 loop spans 16 amino acids. Germline V gives CDR1 SGHTA, CDR2 FQGNSA. DNA for the CDR3: TGTGCCAGCAGCTTAGTGCGCGGCCCTCGGGATCAGCCCCAGCATTTT. It codes for CASSLVRGPRDQPQHF.

The rearrangement joins TRBV25-1 to TRBJ1-4; D may be TRBD1 (5 bases). The V end lost 3 bases, the J end lost 5 bases, and 19 bases lay between the germline ends. Germline-derived CDR1 and CDR2 are MGHDK and SYGVNS. The CDR3 covers 17 residues. The CDR3 region has the DNA TGTGCCAGCAGTGACCCGGCCCGGACAATCGAGAATGAAAAACTGTTTTTT. Residues: CASSDPARTIENEKLFF.

V gene TRBV5-1 combines with J gene TRBJ2-2; tentatively, D is TRBD1 (5 bases). CDR1 and CDR2 (germline): SGHRS, YFSETQ. The CDR3 covers 16 residues. V was cut by 3 bases and J by 4 bases, with 16 bases left in between. The CDR3, as DNA: TGCGCCAGCAGCTCCATCCGACAGAGGTCCACCGGGGAGCTGTTTTTT. As protein: CASSSIRQRSTGELFF. Based on the CDR3 plus reference TRBV5-1 and TRBJ2-2, the full variable domain is KAGVTQTPRYLIKTRGQQVTLSCSPISGHRSVSWYQQTPGQGLQFLFEYFSETQRNKGNFPGRFSGRQFSNSRSEMNVSTLELGDSALYLCASSSIRQRSTGELFFGEGSRLTVL.

The chain is built from TRBV6-6 and TRBJ1-6, with D unclear. The germline V gene encodes CDR1 MNHNY and CDR2 SVGAGI (reference sequence). The CDR3 has 16 residues. V lost 5 bases and J lost 1, with 12 bases in between. In DNA form, the CDR3 reads TGTGCCAGCAGTGCCCCGGGGAGTTCCTATAATTCACCCCTCCACTTT. Translation: CASSAPGSSYNSPLHF.

The J gene is TRBJ2-7, the V gene TRBV5-1; TRBD2 matches at 11 bases. The CDR3 is 15 amino acids. V gave up 4 bases and J gave up 7 bases; unmatched junction bases: 10. Germline V gene data show CDR1 as SGHRS and CDR2 as YFSETQ. The CDR3 nucleotides read TGCGCCAGCAGCCCGCCTCTAGCGGGGGGAGGTGAGCAGTACTTC. It encodes CASSPPLAGGGEQYF.